The sequence of this T cell receptor (beta chain) was determined in a study of T cell repertoires in cytomegalovirus infection. Study details: Selection of CMV epitopes for the study included recently identified HLA-C-restricted and well-studied HLA-B-restricted ones.

From the reads, TCRdb called clonotypes with MiXCR, one entry per CDR3 protein. The sample holds around 19,000 distinct CDR3 sequences; around two fifths are singletons and the top ten take approximately 94%. The V and J ends lost 3 bases and 1 base respectively, with 6 bases between them. The germline gives CDR1 PRHDT, CDR2 FYEKMQ (reference sequence). The CDR3 length is 14 residues. Comments on this clonotype: Its antigen is currently unknown.

The chain joins TRBV13 to TRBJ1-4; no definite D call. The material sequenced was CD8+ T cells from cultured PBMCs, taken from culture after CMV antigen stimulation. This sequence was found in a human donor in good health (CMV status not recorded). Some clones in this sample may be carry-over from other donors' samples. This CDR3 reads CASSFGLTNEKLFF. The DNA of the CDR3 is TGTGCCAGCAGCTTCGGGTTAACTAATGAAAAACTGTTTTTT.